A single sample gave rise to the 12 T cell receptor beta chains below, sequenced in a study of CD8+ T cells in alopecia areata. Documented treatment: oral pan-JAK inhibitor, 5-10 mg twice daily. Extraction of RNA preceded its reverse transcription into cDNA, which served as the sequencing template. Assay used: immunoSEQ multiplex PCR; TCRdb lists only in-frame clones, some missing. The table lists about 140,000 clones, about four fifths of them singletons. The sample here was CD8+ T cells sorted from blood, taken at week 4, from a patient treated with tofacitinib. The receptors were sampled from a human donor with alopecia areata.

This CDR3 is CSVEGYRAADTQYF. The CDR3 DNA sequence: TGCAGCGTTGAAGGCTACAGGGCGGCAGATACGCAGTATTTT. The chain combines TRBV29-1 with TRBJ2-3, with a tentative D call TRBD1 (6 bases). The germline V and J ends were trimmed by 1 base and 4 bases, with 12 bases remaining between them. This CDR3 is 14 amino acids long. CDR1 is SQVTM and CDR2 is ANQGSEA in the germline V gene.

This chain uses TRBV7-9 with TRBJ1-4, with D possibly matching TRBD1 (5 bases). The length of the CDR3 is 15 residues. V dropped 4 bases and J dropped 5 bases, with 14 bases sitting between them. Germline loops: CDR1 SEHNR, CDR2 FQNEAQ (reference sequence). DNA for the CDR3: TGTGCCAGCAGCTCCGGGGGTTCGGGGAATGAAAAACTGTTTTTT. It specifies CASSSGGSGNEKLFF.

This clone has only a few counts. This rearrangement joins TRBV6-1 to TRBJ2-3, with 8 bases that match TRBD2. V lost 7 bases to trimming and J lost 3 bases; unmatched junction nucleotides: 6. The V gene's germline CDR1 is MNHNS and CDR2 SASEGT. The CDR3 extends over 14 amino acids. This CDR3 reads CASKPGLGTDTQYF. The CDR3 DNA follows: TGTGCCAGCAAACCGGGACTAGGGACAGATACGCAGTATTTT.

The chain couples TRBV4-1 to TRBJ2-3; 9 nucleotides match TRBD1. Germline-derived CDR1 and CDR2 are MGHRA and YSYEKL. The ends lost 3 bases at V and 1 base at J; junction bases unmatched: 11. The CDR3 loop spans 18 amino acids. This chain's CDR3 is CASSHGGAGTGRTDTQYF. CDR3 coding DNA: TGCGCCAGCAGCCATGGGGGGGCCGGGACAGGGCGCACAGATACGCAGTATTTT.

The CDR3 reads CASSRRLAELSTDTQYF. DNA of the CDR3: TGTGCCAGCAGTCGCAGACTAGCGGAGCTTAGCACAGATACGCAGTATTTT. V usage is TRBV27 and J usage is TRBJ2-3; 9 bases map to TRBD2. The junction had 9 bases not matched to a gene; V was cut back by 5 bases and J by 0 bases. This CDR3 has 17 residues. From germline, CDR1 is MNHEY and CDR2 SMNVEV (reference sequence).

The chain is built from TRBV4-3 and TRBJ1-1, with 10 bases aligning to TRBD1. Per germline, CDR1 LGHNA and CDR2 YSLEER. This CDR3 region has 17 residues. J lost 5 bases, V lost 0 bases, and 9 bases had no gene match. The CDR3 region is CASSQDWDRGVETEAFF. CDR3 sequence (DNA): TGCGCCAGCAGCCAAGATTGGGACAGGGGAGTGGAGACTGAAGCTTTCTTT.

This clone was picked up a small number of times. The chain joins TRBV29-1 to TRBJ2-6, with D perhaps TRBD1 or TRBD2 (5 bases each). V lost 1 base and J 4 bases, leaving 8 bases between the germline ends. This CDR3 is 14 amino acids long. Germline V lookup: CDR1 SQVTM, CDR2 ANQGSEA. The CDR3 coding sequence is TGCAGCGTTGAAGTAGGGACCGGGGCCAACGTCCTGACTTTC. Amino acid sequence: CSVEVGTGANVLTF.

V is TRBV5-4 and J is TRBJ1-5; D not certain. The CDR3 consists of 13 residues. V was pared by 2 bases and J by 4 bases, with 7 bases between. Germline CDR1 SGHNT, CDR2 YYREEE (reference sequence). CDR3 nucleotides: TGTGCCAGCAGCTTCGATAATAATCAGCCCCAGCATTTT. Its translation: CASSFDNNQPQHF.

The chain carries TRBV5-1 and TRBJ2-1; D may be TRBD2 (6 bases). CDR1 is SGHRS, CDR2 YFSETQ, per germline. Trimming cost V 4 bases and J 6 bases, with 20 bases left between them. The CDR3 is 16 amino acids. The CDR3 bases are TGCGCCAGCAGCCCGACGGGGCGCGCGGGGCGCAATGAGCAGTTCTTC. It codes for CASSPTGRAGRNEQFF. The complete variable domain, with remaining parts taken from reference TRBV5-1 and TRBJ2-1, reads KAGVTQTPRYLIKTRGQQVTLSCSPISGHRSVSWYQQTPGQGLQFLFEYFSETQRNKGNFPGRFSGRQFSNSRSEMNVSTLELGDSALYLCASSPTGRAGRNEQFFGPGTRLTVL.

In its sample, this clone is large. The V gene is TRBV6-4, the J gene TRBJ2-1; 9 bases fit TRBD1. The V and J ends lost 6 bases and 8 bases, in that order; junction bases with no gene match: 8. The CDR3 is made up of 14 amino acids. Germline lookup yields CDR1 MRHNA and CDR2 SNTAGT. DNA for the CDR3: TGTGCCAGCAGCCGGGACAGGGAGACTCATGAGCAGTTCTTC. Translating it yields CASSRDRETHEQFF.

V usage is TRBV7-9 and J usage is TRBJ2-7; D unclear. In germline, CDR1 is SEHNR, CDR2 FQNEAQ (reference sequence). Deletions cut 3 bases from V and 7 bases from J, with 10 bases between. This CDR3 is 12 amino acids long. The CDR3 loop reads CASSLASSEQYF. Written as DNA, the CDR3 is TGTGCCAGCAGCTTGGCCTCCTCGGAGCAGTACTTC.

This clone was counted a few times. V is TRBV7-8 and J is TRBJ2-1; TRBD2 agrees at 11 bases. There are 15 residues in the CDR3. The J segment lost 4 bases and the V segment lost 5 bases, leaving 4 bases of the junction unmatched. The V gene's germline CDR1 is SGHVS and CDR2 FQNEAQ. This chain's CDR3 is CASSLTSGGYNEQFF. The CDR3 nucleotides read TGTGCCAGCAGCCTTACTAGCGGGGGTTACAATGAGCAGTTCTTC.